This TCR beta chain was profiled in a study of blood T cell repertoires in COVID-19. About the research overall: Acute-phase and convalescent COVID-19 samples originated in the United States, Italy and Spain. The cDNA or gDNA used as material had been derived from T cells, B-cell-depleted T cells, or PBMCs.

Original data processing: Estimation of nucleated cell counts relied on the amplification of reference gene primers. The repertoire was sequenced with immunoSEQ multiplex PCR; TCRdb's copy has only in-frame clones and lacks some. That table is the source of V, J and clone size, and D and trimming were worked out from the DNA. The table shows some 120,000 clones, with about 83% occurring only once. The CDR3 sequence is 14 residues long. CDR1 is SGHDT, CDR2 YYEEEE, per germline. The V end lost 3 bases, the J end lost 8 bases, and 14 bases lay between the germline ends. What was sequenced was peripheral blood. This sequence joins TRBV5-6 and TRBJ1-4; maybe TRBD1 (5 bases). This TCR was sampled from a man older than 75 with active or convalescent COVID-19. In DNA form, the CDR3 reads TGTGCCAGCAGCTACGGGACTTCAGGGGAAAAACTGTTTTTT. The encoded protein is CASSYGTSGEKLFF.